Described below is a single T cell receptor beta chain sequence and its context. No antigen is known for it. Time point here: cycle 4 day 1 (C4D1), after five to seven weeks of nivolumab. Each patient experienced a relapse that followed autologous stem cell transplantation, and brentuximab vedotin exposure varied. Best outcomes ranged across complete response, partial response and progressive disease. The data were obtained in a study of PD-1 blockade in classical Hodgkin lymphoma. Overall study: Patients were treated with nivolumab at 3 mg/kg, and this was given intravenously every 2 weeks. General observations from the study: The diversity seen at baseline in complete responders resembled that of newly diagnosed patients. Significant TCR diversity gains by C4D1 occurred in CD4+ but not CD8+ cells.

Germline CDR1 WSHSY, CDR2 SAAADI. The CDR3 is made up of 16 amino acids. Losses at the gene ends were 1 base for V and 4 bases for J; bases not matched to a gene: 5. Method: immunoSEQ multiplex PCR; TCRdb's copy keeps in-frame clones and lacks some. This sample carries more than 7,500 clones, roughly 89% of them seen once, and the ten largest clones take roughly 24%. The starting material was peripheral blood mononuclear cells (PBMCs), obtained before the fourth cycle of nivolumab. The clonotype originates from a human donor with classical Hodgkin lymphoma. The chain combines TRBV10-2 with TRBJ2-2; 8 nucleotides agree with TRBD1. In DNA form, the CDR3 reads TGCGCCAGCAGTGAGTTGGACAGGGTGTTCACCGGGGAGCTGTTTTTT. Translating it yields CASSELDRVFTGELFF.